The 10 T cell receptor beta chains below all came from one sample that was sequenced in a study of type 1 and type 2 diabetes patients. Genomic DNA was the PCR template. Amplification of the beta chain CDR3 used 30 forward and 13 reverse multiplex primers. TCRdb reanalysed the multiplex PCR reads using MiXCR and keeps one entry per CDR3 protein. The sample consists of around 300,000 distinct CDR3 sequences, 40% to 50% of them appearing once. Source material: peripheral blood mononuclear cells (PBMCs). Receptor source: a man aged 18 to 29 with type 2 diabetes.

V usage is TRBV19 and J usage is TRBJ2-3; D unresolved. Per the germline V gene, CDR1 is LNHDA and CDR2 is SQIVND (reference sequence). The CDR3 has 16 residues. Trimming took off 5 bases at V and 0 bases at J, with 15 bases between the two ends. DNA of the CDR3: TGTGCCAGTAGTCCCTCCCAAGTTACTAGCACAGATACGCAGTATTTT. Translating it yields CASSPSQVTSTDTQYF.

The chain has TRBV6-1 and TRBJ1-1; possibly TRBD1 for D (5 bases). The CDR3 has 15 amino acids. Germline CDR1 and CDR2: MNHNS and SASEGT. V lost 3 bases and J 0 bases, leaving 11 bases between the germline ends. DNA for the CDR3: TGTGCCAGCAGTGATCCGGGGGAGATGAACACTGAAGCTTTCTTT. Amino acids: CASSDPGEMNTEAFF.

In its sample, this clonotype was seen a few times. The chain links TRBV6-5 to TRBJ2-1; D remains ambiguous. V lost 8 bases and J 7 bases, leaving 15 bases between the germline ends. The CDR3 is 13 amino acids. Per germline, CDR1 MNHEY and CDR2 SVGAGI. DNA for the CDR3: TGTGCCAGCGCCGACTCACCTCGTAATGAGCAGTTCTTC. Its translation: CASADSPRNEQFF.

This clonotype was seen more than once but under ten times. Germline is not matched at one junction end, which may reflect a read error. The gene calls are TRBV7-2 and TRBJ2-1, with 7 bases fitting TRBD1. Germline loops: CDR1 SGHTA, CDR2 FQGNSA. The CDR3 runs 15 residues. Here the CDR3 DNA reads TGTGCCAGCAGCTTCGAACTAGGCAGGGGGAATGGGCAGTTCTTC. Translation gives CASSFELGRGNGQFF.

The CDR3 region has the DNA TGCGCCAGCAGCCCTGGACTAGCGGGATTAACCGTGCGAGAGACCCAGTACTTC. Translating gives CASSPGLAGLTVRETQYF. The chain carries TRBV5-1 and TRBJ2-5; 12 bases are shared with TRBD2. V shed 4 bases, J shed 4 bases, and the junction held 14 bases outside the gene matches. This CDR3 is 18 amino acids long. Germline CDR1 SGHRS, CDR2 YFSETQ.

CDR3 DNA sequence: TGCAGTGCTCACTCCAAGCGGTCCGTAGATGGCACTGAAGCTTTCTTT. It encodes CSAHSKRSVDGTEAFF. The J gene is TRBJ1-1, the V gene TRBV20-1; D is unresolved. Trimming removed 5 bases at V and 4 bases at J, with 23 bases between. This CDR3 is built from 16 residues. The germline gives CDR1 DFQATT, CDR2 SNEGSKA (reference sequence).

This clonotype was counted a few times. This chain connects TRBV30 to TRBJ1-1, with 9 bases that match TRBD1. CDR1 is GTSNPN, CDR2 SVGIG, per germline (reference sequence). This CDR3 has 15 amino acids. J gave up 1 base and V 5 bases, and 8 bases lay outside the gene matches. CDR3 DNA: TGTGCCTGGGACGGGACAGGGAGAGGGAACACTGAAGCTTTCTTT. The encoded protein is CAWDGTGRGNTEAFF.

The V call is TRBV19, the J call TRBJ2-7; the D gene is possibly TRBD2 (6 bases). The V end lost 6 bases, the J end lost 7 bases, and 16 bases lay between the germline ends. Germline lookup yields CDR1 LNHDA and CDR2 SQIVND (reference sequence). The length of the CDR3 is 13 residues. In DNA form, the CDR3 reads TGTGCCAGTAGCGGGACTGAGTCTGGGGAGCAGTACTTC. Its protein is CASSGTESGEQYF.

The chain links TRBV5-1 to TRBJ1-4; 9 bases are a match to TRBD1. CDR3 length: 17 residues. The germline V gene encodes CDR1 SGHRS and CDR2 YFSETQ. The V segment lost 5 bases and the J segment 0 bases; nucleotides outside the gene matches: 8. DNA of the CDR3: TGCGCCAGCAGTCTTACAGGGGGCCATGCAACTAATGAAAAACTGTTTTTT. It encodes CASSLTGGHATNEKLFF. The full variable domain, in which reference TRBV5-1 and TRBJ1-4 provide the parts outside the CDR3, is KAGVTQTPRYLIKTRGQQVTLSCSPISGHRSVSWYQQTPGQGLQFLFEYFSETQRNKGNFPGRFSGRQFSNSRSEMNVSTLELGDSALYLCASSLTGGHATNEKLFFGSGTQLSVL.

In this sample, this clonotype turned up a few times. The rearrangement links TRBV6-1 to TRBJ1-1; no clear D. This CDR3 has 11 amino acids. CDR1 and CDR2 from the germline V gene are MNHNS and SASEGT. The V gene lost 10 bases and the J gene lost 3 bases, with 9 bases spanning the gap. The DNA of the CDR3 is TGTGCCATTGACGGAGACACTGAAGCTTTCTTT. Translation: CAIDGDTEAFF.